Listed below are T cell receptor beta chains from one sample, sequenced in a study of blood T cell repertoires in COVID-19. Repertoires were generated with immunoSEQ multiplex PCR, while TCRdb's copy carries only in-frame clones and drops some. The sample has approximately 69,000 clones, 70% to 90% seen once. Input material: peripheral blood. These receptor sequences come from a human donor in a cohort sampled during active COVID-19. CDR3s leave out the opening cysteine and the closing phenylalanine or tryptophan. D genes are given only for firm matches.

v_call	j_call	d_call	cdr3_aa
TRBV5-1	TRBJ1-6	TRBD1	ASSIQGAYNSPLH
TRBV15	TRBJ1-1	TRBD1	ATSARGDTEAF
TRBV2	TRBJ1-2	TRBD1	ASSEGQGWNYGYT
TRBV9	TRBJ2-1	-	ASSVDSYNEQF
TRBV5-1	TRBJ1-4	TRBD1	ASSDGQGPEKLF
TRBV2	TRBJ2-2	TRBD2	ASSLTSGGVFHGELF
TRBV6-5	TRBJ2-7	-	ASSSPGTNYEQY
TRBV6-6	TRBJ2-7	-	ASRPDRTYEQY
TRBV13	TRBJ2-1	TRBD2	ASSPPGLAGNEQF
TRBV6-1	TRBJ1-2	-	ASSELRGYNYGYT
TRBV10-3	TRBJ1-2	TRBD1	AISQYSDRVANYGYT
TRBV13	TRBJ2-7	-	ASSLREGREGQY
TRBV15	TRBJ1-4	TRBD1	ATNQQGYREKLF
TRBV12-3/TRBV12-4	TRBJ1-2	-	ASSFFQNYGYT
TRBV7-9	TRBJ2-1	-	ASSLSQGWNEQF
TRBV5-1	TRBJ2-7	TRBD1	ASSLGLRDRSDEQY
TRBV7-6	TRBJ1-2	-	ASSLDEGGGYGYT
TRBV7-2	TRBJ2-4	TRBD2	ASSLDLSGGKDIQY
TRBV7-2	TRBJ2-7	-	ASSLGLTVGRSSYEQY
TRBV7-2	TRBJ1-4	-	ASSLAPTIPNEKLF
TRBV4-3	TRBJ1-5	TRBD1	ASSQDLTGGSYQPQH
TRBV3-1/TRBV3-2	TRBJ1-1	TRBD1	ASSRRDRGTEAF
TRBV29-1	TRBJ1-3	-	SVEFRGTQNTIY
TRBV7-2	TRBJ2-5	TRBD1	ASSYTGGLYQETQY
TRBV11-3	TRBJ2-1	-	ASSLGATAYNEQF
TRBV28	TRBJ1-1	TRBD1	ASRFVTSTGGDTEAF
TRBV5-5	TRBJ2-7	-	ASSLRDYEQY
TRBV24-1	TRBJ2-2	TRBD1	ATSDLSGQGAGELF
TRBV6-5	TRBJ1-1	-	ASSYDGGTEAF
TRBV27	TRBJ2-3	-	ASSHDRTDTQY
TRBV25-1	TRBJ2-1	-	ASSRPGGPNNEQF
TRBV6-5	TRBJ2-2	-	ASTLRVYTGELF
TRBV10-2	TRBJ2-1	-	ASSESSGFSSYNEQF
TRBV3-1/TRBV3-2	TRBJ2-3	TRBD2	ASSPTSGQGEDTQY
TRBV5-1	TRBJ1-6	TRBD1	ASSSQGPYNSPLH
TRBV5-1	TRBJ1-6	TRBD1	ASSSRAGGSYNSPLH
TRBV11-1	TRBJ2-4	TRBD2	ASSLEGAGGVSIQY
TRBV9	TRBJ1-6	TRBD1	ASSQRTGNNSPLH
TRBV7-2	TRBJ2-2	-	ASSLDFAQANTGELF
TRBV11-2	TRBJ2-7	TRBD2	ASRPLAGDSYEQY
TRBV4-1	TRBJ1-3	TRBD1	ASSQLVWGTGENTIY
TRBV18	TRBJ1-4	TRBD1	ASSLRDRGYEKLF
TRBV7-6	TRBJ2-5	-	ASSLVGHQQETQY
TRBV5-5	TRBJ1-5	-	ASSFEGGNQPQH
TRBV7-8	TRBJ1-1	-	ASSLVRSRGDAEAF
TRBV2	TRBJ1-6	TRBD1	ASSVRQGGSYNSPLH
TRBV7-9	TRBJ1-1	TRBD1	ASSRRDRGRGTEAF
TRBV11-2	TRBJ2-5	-	ASSFVPAAQETQY
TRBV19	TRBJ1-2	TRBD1	ASSTGQGKNYGYT